The 5 T cell receptor beta chains in this list originate from one sample, sequenced in a study of metastatic and nonmetastatic thyroid tumors. Among the patients, none had received any treatment before thyroid surgery. TCRdb re-analyzed the PCR reads using MiXCR. The data contain around 20,000 clones, roughly 23% of them singletons. Material: blood. Receptors originate from a male donor with papillary thyroid cancer or a benign thyroid nodule (not recorded which). Some clones in this sample may be carry-over from other donors' samples.

This clone was seen at least ten times. V usage is TRBV19 and J usage is TRBJ2-5; D is uncertain. Germline-derived CDR1 and CDR2 are LNHDA and SQIVND (reference sequence). There are 14 residues in the CDR3. V was clipped by 5 bases and J by 2 bases, with 12 bases between them. The CDR3 region is CASSYAADQETQYF. In nucleotides, the CDR3 is TGTGCCAGTAGTTATGCGGCGGATCAAGAGACCCAGTACTTC.

This clone was detected ten times or more. The rearrangement uses TRBV7-7 and TRBJ2-3; no clear D gene. Trimming took off 5 bases at V and 1 base at J, with 10 bases between the two ends. This CDR3 has 14 amino acids. Germline-derived CDR1 and CDR2 are SSHAT and FNYEAQ (reference sequence). Written as DNA, the CDR3 is TGTGCCAGCAGCGTCGGTACTGGCACAGATACGCAGTATTTT. Residues: CASSVGTGTDTQYF.

The CDR3 sequence is CASRPTDRLQETQYF. The CDR3 DNA reads as TGTGCCAGCAGACCCACGGACAGACTACAAGAGACCCAGTACTTC. The J gene is TRBJ2-5, the V gene TRBV12-3 or TRBV12-4; TRBD1 is a possible D gene (6 bases). V was shortened by 6 bases and J by 2 bases, with 16 bases between the two germline ends. The CDR3 loop spans 15 amino acids.

This clone appeared many times. The chain has TRBV25-1 and TRBJ2-7; no firm D call. The V gene lost 1 base and the J gene lost 3 bases, with 10 bases spanning the gap. The CDR3 runs 14 residues. CDR1 MGHDK and CDR2 SYGVNS come from the germline V gene. CDR3: CASSEFGGGYEQYF. The CDR3 coding sequence is TGTGCCAGCAGTGAATTCGGCGGCGGCTACGAGCAGTACTTC.

The CDR3 loop is CASSPARTISYEQYF. The CDR3, as DNA: TGTGCCAGCTCACCCGCGAGGACTATCTCCTACGAGCAGTACTTC. This rearrangement joins TRBV18 to TRBJ2-7; TRBD2 is a possible D gene (6 bases). The germline V gene has CDR1 KGHSH and CDR2 LQKENI. This CDR3 is built from 15 residues. Trimming removed 3 bases from V and 0 bases from J, with 12 bases in between.